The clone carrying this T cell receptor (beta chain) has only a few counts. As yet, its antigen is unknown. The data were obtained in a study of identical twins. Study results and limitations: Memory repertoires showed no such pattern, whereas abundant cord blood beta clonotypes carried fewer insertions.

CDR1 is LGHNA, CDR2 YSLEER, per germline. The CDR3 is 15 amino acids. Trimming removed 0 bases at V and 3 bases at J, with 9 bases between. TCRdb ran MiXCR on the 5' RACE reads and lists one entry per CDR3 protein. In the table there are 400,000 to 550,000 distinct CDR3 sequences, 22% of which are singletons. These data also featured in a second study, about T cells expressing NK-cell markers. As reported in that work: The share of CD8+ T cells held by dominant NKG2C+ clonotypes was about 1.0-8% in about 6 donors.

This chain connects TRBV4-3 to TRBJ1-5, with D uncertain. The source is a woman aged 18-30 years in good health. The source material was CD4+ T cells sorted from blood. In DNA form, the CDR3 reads TGCGCCAGCAGCCAAGATAGAAGGAACAATCAGCCCCAGCATTTT. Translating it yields CASSQDRRNNQPQHF.